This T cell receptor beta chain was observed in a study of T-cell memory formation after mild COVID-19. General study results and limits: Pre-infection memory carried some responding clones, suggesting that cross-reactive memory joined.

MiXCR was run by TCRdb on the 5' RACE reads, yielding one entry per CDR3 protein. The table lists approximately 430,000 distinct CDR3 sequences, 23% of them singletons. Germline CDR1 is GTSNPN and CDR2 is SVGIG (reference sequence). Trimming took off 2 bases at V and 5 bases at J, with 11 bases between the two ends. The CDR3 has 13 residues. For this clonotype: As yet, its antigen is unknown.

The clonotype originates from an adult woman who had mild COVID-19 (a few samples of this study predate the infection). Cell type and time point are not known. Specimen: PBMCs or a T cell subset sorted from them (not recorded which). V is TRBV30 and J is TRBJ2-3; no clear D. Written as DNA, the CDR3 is TGTGCCTGGAGTAGTTTAGCTAGAGATACGCAGTATTTT. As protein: CAWSSLARDTQYF.